This TCR beta chain originates from a study of shared clonotypes between healthy human individuals. General study points: Genetic and exposure-history diversity was limited by the few donors.

This CDR3 has 15 residues. Germline CDR1 and CDR2: SNHLY and FYNNEI. V dropped 3 bases and J dropped 6; count of bases not matched to a gene: 1. Comments on this clone: What it binds is unknown.

Deep was the level at which the assay was run. Data came from immunoSEQ multiplex PCR; TCRdb stores just in-frame clones and leaves some out. The repertoire holds 450,000 to 500,000 clones, with around four fifths as singletons. The material sequenced was PBMCs. V usage is TRBV2 and J usage is TRBJ1-6, with 11 bases matching TRBD1. This clonotype was sampled from a woman aged 40 to 50 in good health. Some clones in this sample may be carry-over from other donors' samples. The CDR3 loop is CASSEGTGGNSPLHF. The DNA for the CDR3 is TGTGCCAGCAGTGAGGGGACAGGGGGTAATTCACCCCTCCACTTT.